What follows is one T cell receptor beta chain and its context. Its antigen is not known. One end of the junction does not line up with germline, which may come from a read error. Each CDR3 protein is one row after TCRdb ran MiXCR on the reads. The data show hundreds of thousands of distinct CDR3 sequences, about 24% seen once. The CDR3 sequence is 13 residues long. The V gene's germline CDR1 is SGHDT and CDR2 YYEEEE. This sample was included in a study of T cell repertoires in cytomegalovirus infection. Study overall: Through public TCR beta signatures, both CMV infection and matching HLA type were indicated. Study-level points and caveats: Cumulative public TCR beta family frequency identified CMV carriers with the relevant HLA.

The V and J genes are TRBV5-6 and TRBJ2-1; D may be TRBD1 or TRBD2 (5 bases each). This clonotype originated in a human donor in good health (CMV status not recorded). Some clones in this sample may be carry-over from other donors' samples. Sequenced input: CD8+ T cells from PBMCs. CDR3 sequence: CVSSRGWGNEQFF. The CDR3 coding sequence is TGTGTCAGCAGCCGTGGCTGGGGGAATGAGCAGTTCTTC.